Below are 21 T cell receptor beta chains sequenced from a single sample in a study of blood T cell repertoires in COVID-19. Some clones are missing from TCRdb's copy, which holds only in-frame ones; the method was immunoSEQ multiplex PCR. The table lists 95,000 to 150,000 clones, 75% to 90% of them singletons. The sequencing input was peripheral blood. These receptors came from a man aged 40-49 years with acute or convalescent COVID-19.

The chain couples TRBV3-1 (or the pseudogene TRBV3-2) to TRBJ2-1; D is unresolved. The CDR3 has 15 residues. Germline V gene data show CDR1 as LGHDT and CDR2 as YNNKEL (reference sequence). Trimming removed 5 bases from V and 0 bases from J, with 11 bases in between. CDR3 residues: CASSVLESSYNEQFF. The CDR3 region has the DNA TGTGCCAGCAGCGTTCTCGAGAGCTCCTACAATGAGCAGTTCTTC.

The rearrangement joins TRBV30 to TRBJ1-1, with D tentatively TRBD1 (6 bases). Germline V lookup: CDR1 GTSNPN, CDR2 SVGIG (reference sequence). This CDR3 region has 15 residues. V shed 3 bases and J shed 4 bases, with 18 bases lying between them. In DNA, the CDR3 is TGTGCCTGGAGCTCCCGGACAGTGAGTATCACTGAAGCTTTCTTT. It specifies CAWSSRTVSITEAFF. The full variable domain, in which reference TRBV30 and TRBJ1-1 provide the parts outside the CDR3, is SQTIHQWPATLVQPVGSPLSLECTVEGTSNPNLYWYRQAAGRGLQLLFYSVGIGQISSEVPQNLSASRPQDRQFILSSKKLLLSDSGFYLCAWSSRTVSITEAFFGQGTRLTVV.

This chain joins TRBV30 and TRBJ1-4, with TRBD1 matching 7 bases. There are 15 residues in the CDR3. Germline CDR1 is GTSNPN and CDR2 is SVGIG (reference sequence). Trimming took 4 bases from V and 2 from J; bases not matched to a gene: 7. The CDR3 protein is CAWTYRGLTNEKLFF. For the CDR3, the DNA is TGTGCCTGGACCTACAGGGGACTGACTAATGAAAAACTGTTTTTT.

In its sample, this clone was seen once. The chain uses TRBV9 and TRBJ2-3; TRBD2 agrees at 9 bases. The CDR3 loop spans 15 amino acids. J was trimmed by 5 bases and V by 3 bases; bases with no gene match: 7. Germline V lookup: CDR1 SGDLS, CDR2 YYNGEE. CDR3 coding DNA: TGTGCCAGCAGCGAGGGACTAGCCATGGAAGATACGCAGTATTTT. Its protein is CASSEGLAMEDTQYF.

DNA of the CDR3: TGTGCCACCAGCACGCGTTATAGCAATCAGCCCCAGCATTTT. This gives the protein CATSTRYSNQPQHF. The V gene is TRBV15, the J gene TRBJ1-5, with D unresolved. This CDR3 has 14 residues. Germline lookup yields CDR1 LNHNV and CDR2 YYDKDF (reference sequence). Between the trimmed V and J ends, which lost 4 bases and 0 bases, there was a span of 7 bases.

Written as DNA, the CDR3 is TGTGCCAGCAGCCACGACAGGGAACGGGAGAGGGGATCGTCTGGAAACACCATATATTTT. Residues: CASSHDRERERGSSGNTIYF. This chain links TRBV3-1 (or the pseudogene TRBV3-2) with TRBJ1-3; 7 nucleotides match TRBD1. The CDR3 totals 20 residues. Germline CDR1 is LGHDT and CDR2 is YNNKEL (reference sequence). Losses at the gene ends were 3 bases for V and 1 base for J; bases not matched to a gene: 18.

The CDR3 DNA reads as TGCGCCAGCAGCTTTACACAGGGAAGGGGTAGTTCACCCCTCCACTTT. Translated: CASSFTQGRGSSPLHF. J is TRBJ1-6 and V is TRBV5-1; possible D gene TRBD1, 6 bases. The germline gives CDR1 SGHRS, CDR2 YFSETQ. The V end lost 2 bases, the J end lost 9 bases, and 18 bases lay between the germline ends. The CDR3 totals 16 residues.

The chain links TRBV5-6 to TRBJ2-6; D uncertain. The CDR3 runs to 17 residues. Trimming left V 2 bases short and J 4 bases short, with 16 bases between. The V gene's germline CDR1 is SGHDT and CDR2 YYEEEE. The CDR3 DNA reads as TGTGCCAGCAGCTTCATTACTGTTCTTGAGGGGGCCAACGTCCTGACTTTC. Translation gives CASSFITVLEGANVLTF.

The chain carries TRBV30 and TRBJ1-2; unclear D gene. In germline, CDR1 is GTSNPN, CDR2 SVGIG (reference sequence). V was shortened by 0 bases and J by 7 bases, with 12 bases between the two germline ends. The CDR3 loop spans 13 amino acids. The CDR3 is CAWSVQWSAGYTF. The CDR3 nucleotides read TGTGCCTGGAGTGTACAATGGAGTGCTGGCTACACCTTC.

The gene calls are TRBV5-1 and TRBJ1-2; no clear D gene. The germline V gene has CDR1 SGHRS and CDR2 YFSETQ. This CDR3 has 13 amino acids. Trimming removed 4 bases at V and 2 bases at J, with 9 bases between. CDR3 DNA sequence: TGCGCCAGCAGCGTGGACGGGAACTATGGCTACACCTTC. Its protein product is CASSVDGNYGYTF.

The rearrangement joins TRBV11-2 to TRBJ2-1, with 8 bases fitting TRBD1. CDR1 SGHAT and CDR2 FQNNGV come from the germline V gene. CDR3 length equals 17 residues. The V and J ends lost 5 bases and 9 bases, in that order; junction bases with no gene match: 18. The DNA of the CDR3 is TGTGCCAGCAGCATACAGGGGACAGGCAGCGGCATCGGTGAGCAGTTCTTC. It specifies CASSIQGTGSGIGEQFF. Full variable domain (missing parts from reference TRBV11-2 and TRBJ2-1): EAGVAQSPRYKIIEKRQSVAFWCNPISGHATLYWYQQILGQGPKLLIQFQNNGVVDDSQLPKDRFSAERLKGVDSTLKIQPAKLEDSAVYLCASSIQGTGSGIGEQFFGPGTRLTVL.

This chain uses TRBV2 with TRBJ2-7; TRBD1 matches at 10 bases. This CDR3 has 13 residues. Germline V gene lookup returns CDR1 SNHLY and CDR2 FYNNEI. The ends lost 7 bases at V and 3 bases at J; junction bases unmatched: 3. CDR3 in DNA: TGTGCCAGCATAAGGGACAGGGGCTACGAGCAGTACTTC. It specifies CASIRDRGYEQYF.

The V and J genes are TRBV27 and TRBJ1-2; a weak D match, TRBD1 (6 bases). The CDR3 contains 13 residues. Germline-derived CDR1 and CDR2 are MNHEY and SMNVEV (reference sequence). The V end was cut by 5 bases, the J end by 7 bases, with 14 bases between. CDR3 in amino acids: CASSQQGSSGYTF. CDR3 DNA sequence: TGTGCCAGCAGTCAACAGGGTTCAAGTGGCTACACCTTC.

V and J are TRBV2 and TRBJ2-7; weak D call: TRBD1 (6 bases). The V end lost 5 bases, the J end lost 5 bases, and 16 bases lay between the germline ends. The CDR3 length is 14 residues. Germline-derived CDR1 and CDR2 are SNHLY and FYNNEI. The DNA for the CDR3 is TGTGCCAGCAGTAATCCTCACAGGGATGACGAGCAGTACTTC. Translation: CASSNPHRDDEQYF.

This chain joins TRBV21-1 and TRBJ1-3; TRBD1, the D gene given by the table, was not confirmed from the DNA. TRBV21-1 corresponds to a pseudogene. The CDR3 contains 14 residues. This chain's CDR3 is CASSTDESGDTIYF. CDR3 sequence (DNA): TGTGCCAGCAGCACAGACGAATCAGGCGACACCATATATTTT.

J is TRBJ1-2 and V is TRBV19; 10 nucleotides line up with TRBD1. V was clipped by 4 bases and J by 7 bases; unmatched bases: 6. CDR1 and CDR2 from the germline V gene are LNHDA and SQIVND (reference sequence). The CDR3 sequence is 14 residues long. The CDR3 sequence: CASSKGQGRFGYTF. The CDR3 nucleotides read TGTGCCAGTAGTAAGGGACAGGGGAGATTTGGCTACACCTTC.

The rearrangement joins TRBV2 to TRBJ2-5; 11 bases map to TRBD2. CDR3 size: 15 residues. CDR1 and CDR2 (germline): SNHLY, FYNNEI. J gave up 3 bases and V 7 bases, and 7 bases lay outside the gene matches. The DNA for the CDR3 is TGTGCCAGCAAGTGGACTAGCGGGTCCGAAGAGACCCAGTACTTC. Amino acids: CASKWTSGSEETQYF.

The chain uses TRBV7-9 and TRBJ2-6, with D perhaps matching TRBD1 (6 bases). Germline V gene data show CDR1 as SEHNR and CDR2 as FQNEAQ (reference sequence). The CDR3 loop spans 18 amino acids. The V gene lost 5 bases and the J gene lost 0 bases, with 17 bases spanning the gap. The DNA for the CDR3 is TGTGCCAGCAGCCTCAGGGCTACAGGGCGCTCTGGGGCCAACGTCCTGACTTTC. Translated, it gives CASSLRATGRSGANVLTF.

On this clone itself: Relative to the germline gene, one junction end is altered; a read error may explain this. This chain connects TRBV20-1 to TRBJ1-3; D not resolved. In germline, CDR1 is DFQATT, CDR2 SNEGSKA (reference sequence). The CDR3 runs to 11 residues. Here the CDR3 reads CSAEIEGNWGF. In DNA form, the CDR3 reads TGCAGTGCCGAGATCGAGGGAAATTGGGGTTTT.

The V gene is TRBV10-2, the J gene TRBJ1-2; 12 bases are a match to TRBD1. In germline, CDR1 is WSHSY, CDR2 SAAADI. The length of the CDR3 is 13 residues. Trimming at V came to 6 bases and at J to 8 bases, leaving 4 bases not matched to a gene. This CDR3 is CASRGQGAEGYTF. The DNA of the CDR3 is TGCGCCAGCAGGGGACAGGGGGCTGAGGGCTACACCTTC.

The chain has TRBV6-2 or TRBV6-3 and TRBJ1-1; the match to TRBD1 covers 8 bases. This CDR3 is 16 amino acids long. Germline CDR1 reads MNHEY; CDR2 reads SVGEGT. With 1 base clipped from V and 3 bases from J, the junction kept 7 bases outside the gene matches. The CDR3 reads CASSYLSTGEYTEAFF. The CDR3 DNA reads TGTGCCAGCAGTTACTTGTCGACAGGGGAGTACACTGAAGCTTTCTTT.